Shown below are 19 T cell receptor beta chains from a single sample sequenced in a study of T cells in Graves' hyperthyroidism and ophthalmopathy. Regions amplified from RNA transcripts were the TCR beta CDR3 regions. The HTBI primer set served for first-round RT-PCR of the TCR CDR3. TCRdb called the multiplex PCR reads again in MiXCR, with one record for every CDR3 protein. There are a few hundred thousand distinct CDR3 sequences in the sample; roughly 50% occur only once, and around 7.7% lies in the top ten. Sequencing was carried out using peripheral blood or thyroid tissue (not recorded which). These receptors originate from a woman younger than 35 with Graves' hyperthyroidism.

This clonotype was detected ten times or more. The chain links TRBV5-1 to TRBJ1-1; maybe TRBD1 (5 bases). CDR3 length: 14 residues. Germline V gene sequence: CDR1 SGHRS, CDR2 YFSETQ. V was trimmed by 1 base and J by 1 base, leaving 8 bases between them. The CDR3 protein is CASSLHGQNTEAFF. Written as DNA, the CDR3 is TGCGCCAGCAGCTTGCACGGACAGAACACTGAAGCTTTCTTT. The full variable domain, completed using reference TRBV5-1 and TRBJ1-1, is KAGVTQTPRYLIKTRGQQVTLSCSPISGHRSVSWYQQTPGQGLQFLFEYFSETQRNKGNFPGRFSGRQFSNSRSEMNVSTLELGDSALYLCASSLHGQNTEAFFGQGTRLTVV.

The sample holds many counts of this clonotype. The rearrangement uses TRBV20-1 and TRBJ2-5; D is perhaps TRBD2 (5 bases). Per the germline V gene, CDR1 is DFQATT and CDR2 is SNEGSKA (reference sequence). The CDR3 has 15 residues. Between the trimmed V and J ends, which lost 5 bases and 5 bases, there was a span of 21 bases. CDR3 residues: CSALGWPTSGETQYF. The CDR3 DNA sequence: TGCAGTGCTCTAGGGTGGCCCACGTCGGGGGAGACCCAGTACTTC.

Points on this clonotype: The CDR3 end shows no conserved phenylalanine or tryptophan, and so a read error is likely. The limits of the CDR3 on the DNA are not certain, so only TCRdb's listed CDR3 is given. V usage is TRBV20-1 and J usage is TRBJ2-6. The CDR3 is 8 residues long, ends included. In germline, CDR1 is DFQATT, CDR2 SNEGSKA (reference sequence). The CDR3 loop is CSARDATS.

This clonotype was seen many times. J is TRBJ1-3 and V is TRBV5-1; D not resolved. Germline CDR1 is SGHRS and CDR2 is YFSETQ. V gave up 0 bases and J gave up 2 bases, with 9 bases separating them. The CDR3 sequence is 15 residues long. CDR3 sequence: CASSLVGDPGNTIYF. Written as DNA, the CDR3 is TGCGCCAGCAGCTTGGTCGGCGACCCTGGAAACACCATATATTTT.

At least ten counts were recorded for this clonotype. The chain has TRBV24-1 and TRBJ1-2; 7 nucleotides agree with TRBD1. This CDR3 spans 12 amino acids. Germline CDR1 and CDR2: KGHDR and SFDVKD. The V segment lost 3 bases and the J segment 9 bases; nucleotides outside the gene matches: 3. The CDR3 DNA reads TGTGCCACCAGTGATGACAGGGTGCGCTACACCTTC. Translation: CATSDDRVRYTF.

CDR3 region: CSVEGWGTEAFF. DNA for the CDR3: TGCAGCGTTGAAGGGTGGGGCACTGAAGCTTTCTTT. This chain joins TRBV29-1 and TRBJ1-1; D uncertain. The ends were cut back, 1 base at V and 4 bases at J, with 7 bases in the middle. Per the germline V gene, CDR1 is SQVTM and CDR2 is ANQGSEA. The CDR3 is 12 amino acids.

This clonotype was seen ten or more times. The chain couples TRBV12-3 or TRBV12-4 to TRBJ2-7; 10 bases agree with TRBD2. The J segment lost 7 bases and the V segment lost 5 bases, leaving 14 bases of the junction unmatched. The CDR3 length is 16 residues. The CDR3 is CASSPEVLAGVREQYF. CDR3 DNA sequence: TGTGCCAGCAGTCCTGAGGTGCTAGCGGGAGTGCGTGAGCAGTACTTC.

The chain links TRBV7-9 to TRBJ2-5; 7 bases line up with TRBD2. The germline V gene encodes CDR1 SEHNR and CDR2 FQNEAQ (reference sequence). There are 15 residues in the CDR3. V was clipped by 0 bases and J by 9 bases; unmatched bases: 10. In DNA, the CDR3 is TGTGCCAGCAGCTTAGCCGGACGGGGGGATCAGCCCCAGTACTTC. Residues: CASSLAGRGDQPQYF.

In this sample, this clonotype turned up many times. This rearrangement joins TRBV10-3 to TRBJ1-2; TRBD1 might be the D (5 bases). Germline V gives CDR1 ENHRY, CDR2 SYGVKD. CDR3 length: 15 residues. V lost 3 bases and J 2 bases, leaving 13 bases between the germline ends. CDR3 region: CAISEYRMGNYGYTF. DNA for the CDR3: TGTGCCATCAGTGAATACAGGATGGGGAACTATGGCTACACCTTC.

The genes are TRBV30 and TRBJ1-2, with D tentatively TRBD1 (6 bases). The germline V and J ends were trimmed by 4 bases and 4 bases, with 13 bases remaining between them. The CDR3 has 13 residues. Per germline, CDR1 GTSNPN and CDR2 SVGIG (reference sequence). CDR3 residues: CAWIGGLGYGYTF. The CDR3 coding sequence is TGTGCCTGGATCGGGGGGCTCGGCTATGGCTACACCTTC.

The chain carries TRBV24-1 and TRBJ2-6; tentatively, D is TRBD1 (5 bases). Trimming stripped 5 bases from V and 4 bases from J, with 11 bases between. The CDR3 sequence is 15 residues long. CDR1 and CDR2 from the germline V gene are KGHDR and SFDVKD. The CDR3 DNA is TGTGCCACCAGTGCCCACAGGCCCGGGGCCAACGTCCTGACTTTC. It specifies CATSAHRPGANVLTF.

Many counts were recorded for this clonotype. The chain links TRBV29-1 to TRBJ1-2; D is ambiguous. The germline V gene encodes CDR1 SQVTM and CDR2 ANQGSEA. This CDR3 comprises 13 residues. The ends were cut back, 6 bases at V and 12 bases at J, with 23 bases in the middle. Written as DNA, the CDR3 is TGCAGCGTCGATTCGGGATCCGTGATGTTGCACACCTTC. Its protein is CSVDSGSVMLHTF.

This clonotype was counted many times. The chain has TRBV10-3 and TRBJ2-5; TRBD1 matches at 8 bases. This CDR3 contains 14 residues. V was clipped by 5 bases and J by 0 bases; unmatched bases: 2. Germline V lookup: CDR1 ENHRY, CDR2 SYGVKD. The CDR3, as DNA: TGTGCCATCAGTCCGGACAGGGACCAAGAGACCCAGTACTTC. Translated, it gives CAISPDRDQETQYF.

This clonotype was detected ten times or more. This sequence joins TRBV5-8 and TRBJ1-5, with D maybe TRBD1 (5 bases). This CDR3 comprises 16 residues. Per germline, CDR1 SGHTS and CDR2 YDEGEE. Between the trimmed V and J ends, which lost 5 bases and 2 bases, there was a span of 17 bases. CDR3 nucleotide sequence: TGTGCCAGCAGTACGAACGGGGGGAGAGGCAATCAGCCCCAGCATTTT. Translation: CASSTNGGRGNQPQHF.

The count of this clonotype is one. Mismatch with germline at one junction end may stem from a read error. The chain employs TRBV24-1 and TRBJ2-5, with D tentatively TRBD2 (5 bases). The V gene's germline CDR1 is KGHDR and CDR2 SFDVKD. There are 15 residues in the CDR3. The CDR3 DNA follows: TGTGCCAGCAGTGACTCACCGGGGTCTGGGCAGACCCAGTACTTC. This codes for CASSDSPGSGQTQYF.

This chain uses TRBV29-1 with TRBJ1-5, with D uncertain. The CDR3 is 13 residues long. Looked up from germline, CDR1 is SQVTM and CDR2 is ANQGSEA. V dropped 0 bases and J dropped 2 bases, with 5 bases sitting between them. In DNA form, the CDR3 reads TGCAGCGTTGAAGATCGGGGCAATCAGCCCCAGCATTTT. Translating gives CSVEDRGNQPQHF. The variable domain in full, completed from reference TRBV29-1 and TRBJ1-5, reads SAVISQKPSRDICQRGTSLTIQCQVDSQVTMMFWYRQQPGQSLTLIATANQGSEATYESGFVIDKFPISRPNLTFSTLTVSNMSPEDSSIYLCSVEDRGNQPQHFGDGTRLSIL.

The CDR3 here is CASSFWTGERNQPQYF. Here the CDR3 DNA reads TGTGCCAGCAGCTTTTGGACAGGGGAGAGAAATCAGCCCCAGTACTTC. V is TRBV5-4 and J is TRBJ2-5, with TRBD1 matching over 9 bases. V trimming: 2 bases; J trimming: 9 bases; junction bases outside the gene matches: 14. The CDR3 extends over 16 amino acids. Germline CDR1 SGHNT, CDR2 YYREEE (reference sequence).

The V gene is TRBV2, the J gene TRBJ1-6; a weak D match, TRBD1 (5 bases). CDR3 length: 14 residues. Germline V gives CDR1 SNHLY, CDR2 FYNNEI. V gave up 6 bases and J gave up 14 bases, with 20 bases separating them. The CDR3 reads CASRLLDTLGSLHF. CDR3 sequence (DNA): TGTGCCAGCAGGTTATTGGACACCCTCGGATCCCTCCACTTT.

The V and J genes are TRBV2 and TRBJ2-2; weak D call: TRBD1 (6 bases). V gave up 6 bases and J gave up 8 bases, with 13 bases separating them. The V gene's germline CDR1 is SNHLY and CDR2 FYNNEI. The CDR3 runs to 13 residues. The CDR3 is CASRSTGGGELFF. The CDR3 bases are TGTGCCAGCAGGTCGACAGGCGGAGGGGAGCTGTTTTTT.